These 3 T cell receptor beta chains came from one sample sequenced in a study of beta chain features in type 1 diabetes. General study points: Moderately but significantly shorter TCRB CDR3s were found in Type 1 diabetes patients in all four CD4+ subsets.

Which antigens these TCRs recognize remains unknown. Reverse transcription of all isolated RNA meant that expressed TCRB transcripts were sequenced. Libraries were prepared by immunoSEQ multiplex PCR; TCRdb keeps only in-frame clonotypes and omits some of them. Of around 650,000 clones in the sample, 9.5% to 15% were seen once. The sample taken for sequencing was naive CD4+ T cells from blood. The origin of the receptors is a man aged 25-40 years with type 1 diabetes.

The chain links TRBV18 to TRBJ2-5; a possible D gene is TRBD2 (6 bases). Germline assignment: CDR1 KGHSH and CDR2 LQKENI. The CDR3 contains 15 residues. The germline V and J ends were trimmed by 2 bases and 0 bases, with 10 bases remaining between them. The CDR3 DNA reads TGTGCCAGCTCACCAAGAGGCGGGGACCAAGAGACCCAGTACTTC. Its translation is CASSPRGGDQETQYF.

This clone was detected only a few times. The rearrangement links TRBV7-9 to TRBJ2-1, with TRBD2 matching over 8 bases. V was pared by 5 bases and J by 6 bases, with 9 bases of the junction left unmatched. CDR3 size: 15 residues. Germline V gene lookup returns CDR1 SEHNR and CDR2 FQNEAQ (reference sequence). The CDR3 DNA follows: TGTGCCAGCAGCCCCCGACTAGCGAGGGGCAATGAGCAGTTCTTC. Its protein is CASSPRLARGNEQFF.

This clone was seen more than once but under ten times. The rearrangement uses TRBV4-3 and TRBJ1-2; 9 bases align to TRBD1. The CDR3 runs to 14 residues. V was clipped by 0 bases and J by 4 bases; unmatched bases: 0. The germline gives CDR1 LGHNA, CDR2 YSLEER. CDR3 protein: CASSQEDRGYGYTF. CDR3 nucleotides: TGCGCCAGCAGCCAAGAGGACAGGGGCTATGGCTACACCTTC.